Each of the 9 T cell receptor beta chains below was sequenced from the same sample in a study of blood T cell repertoires in COVID-19 (dated by TCRdb to the early 2020s). The library was made by the immunoSEQ multiplex PCR assay. Held by TCRdb, this immuneACCESS table contains in-frame sequences only and omits some clones. Under half of the omission traces to an unresolved V gene where checked; the cause of the rest is unknown. The sample records around 310,000 clones, 90% of which are singletons. The ten largest clones take up more than 0.85% of the sample. Sequenced input: peripheral blood. These receptors were obtained from a woman between 35 and 50 years old with COVID-19, enrolled during active disease.

The V call is TRBV9, the J call TRBJ2-5, with a possible D match to TRBD1 (6 bases). This CDR3 has 14 residues. From germline, CDR1 is SGDLS and CDR2 YYNGEE. The germline V and J ends were trimmed by 4 bases and 3 bases, with 13 bases remaining between them. The CDR3 reads CASSPGDTEETQYF. The DNA for the CDR3 is TGTGCCAGCAGCCCCGGGGACACCGAAGAGACCCAGTACTTC.

The rearrangement joins TRBV18 to TRBJ1-1, with a weak D call TRBD1 (5 bases). Trimming took off 6 bases at V and 1 base at J, with 18 bases between the two ends. Germline loops: CDR1 KGHSH, CDR2 LQKENI. The CDR3 contains 16 residues. CDR3 DNA: TGTGCCAGCTCCCCCGCGGGAAGGGGTGAGAACACTGAAGCTTTCTTT. Protein product: CASSPAGRGENTEAFF.

V usage is TRBV28 and J usage is TRBJ2-7; 8 bases agree with TRBD1. This CDR3 is 14 amino acids long. Germline-derived CDR1 and CDR2 are MDHEN and SYDVKM. V gave up 2 bases and J gave up 5 bases; unmatched junction bases: 5. Here the CDR3 reads CASSLQGAKNEQYF. In DNA form, the CDR3 reads TGTGCCAGCAGTTTACAGGGGGCAAAAAACGAGCAGTACTTC. The full variable domain, in which reference TRBV28 and TRBJ2-7 provide the parts outside the CDR3, is DVKVTQSSRYLVKRTGEKVFLECVQDMDHENMFWYRQDPGLGLRLIYFSYDVKMKEKGDIPEGYSVSREKKERFSLILESASTNQTSMYLCASSLQGAKNEQYFGPGTRLTVT.

The V call is TRBV6-5, the J call TRBJ2-3, with 7 bases aligning to TRBD1. The CDR3 is made up of 14 amino acids. Germline V lookup: CDR1 MNHEY, CDR2 SVGAGI. The ends lost 6 bases at V and 5 bases at J; junction bases unmatched: 8. DNA of the CDR3: TGTGCCAGCAGCCTCGACAGGGTCATAGATACGCAGTATTTT. Its protein is CASSLDRVIDTQYF.

The CDR3 DNA reads TGCGCCAGCAGCTCACAGGGTTGGGGGTTGCACGGTAATGAAAAACTGTTTTTT. Protein sequence: CASSSQGWGLHGNEKLFF. The rearrangement joins TRBV5-1 to TRBJ1-4, with D possibly TRBD1 on 6 matching bases. Trimming took 3 bases from V and 4 from J, leaving 22 bases between them. Germline V gives CDR1 SGHRS, CDR2 YFSETQ. There are 18 residues in the CDR3.

The chain combines TRBV9 with TRBJ2-7, with D possibly TRBD1 on 6 matching bases. Germline CDR1 and CDR2: SGDLS and YYNGEE. This CDR3 is 14 amino acids long. Trimming took off 4 bases at V and 6 bases at J, with 17 bases between the two ends. CDR3 amino acids: CASSRSPGQSEQYF. For the CDR3, the DNA is TGTGCCAGCAGCCGATCCCCCGGACAGTCCGAGCAGTACTTC.

This sequence joins TRBV27 and TRBJ2-1; 8 nucleotides align to TRBD2. The germline V gene encodes CDR1 MNHEY and CDR2 SMNVEV (reference sequence). There are 13 residues in the CDR3. V lost 3 bases to trimming and J lost 10 bases; unmatched junction nucleotides: 5. The CDR3 loop reads CASSLTSAGEQFF. The CDR3 nucleotides read TGTGCCAGCAGTTTGACTAGCGCGGGGGAGCAGTTCTTC.

This sequence joins TRBV5-1 and TRBJ2-6; D might be TRBD1 (6 bases). Trimming pared 0 bases from V and 0 bases from J, leaving 10 bases between. This CDR3 spans 17 amino acids. CDR1 is SGHRS and CDR2 is YFSETQ in the germline V gene. The CDR3 sequence is CASSLGTVSSGANVLTF. CDR3 sequence (DNA): TGCGCCAGCAGCTTGGGGACAGTTAGCTCTGGGGCCAACGTCCTGACTTTC.

The genes are TRBV27 and TRBJ2-1; TRBD2 matches at 7 bases. The CDR3 is made up of 13 amino acids. V was clipped by 7 bases and J by 5 bases; unmatched bases: 5. Germline CDR1 is MNHEY and CDR2 is SMNVEV (reference sequence). This CDR3 reads CASTPGLHNEQFF. The CDR3, as DNA: TGTGCCAGCACTCCGGGACTACACAATGAGCAGTTCTTC.